Here is one T cell receptor beta chain with its context. Clinical symptoms, serum thyroxine, TRAb, thyroid ultrasound and orbital computed tomography established diagnosis. This sample stems from a study of T cells in Graves' hyperthyroidism and ophthalmopathy. Study information: It was at initial diagnosis, before any treatment, that peripheral blood was collected.

CDR1 and CDR2 (germline): SGHTA, FQGTGA. J was trimmed by 6 bases and V by 4 bases; bases with no gene match: 3. There are 14 residues in the CDR3. Authors of the study amplified TCR beta CDR3 regions from RNA transcripts. In the first-round RT-PCR of the TCR CDR3, the HTBI primer set was used. TCRdb processed the multiplex PCR reads anew with MiXCR; each CDR3 protein has one entry. Of more than 500,000 distinct CDR3 sequences listed, 16% are singletons. Sequencing input: blood. The chain employs TRBV7-3 and TRBJ2-1, with 10 bases fitting TRBD1. This sequence originates from a woman in her 30s with Graves' hyperthyroidism. The CDR3 is CASSWDRGPNEQFF. CDR3 DNA: TGTGCCAGCAGCTGGGACAGGGGCCCCAATGAGCAGTTCTTC.